This passage covers 15 T cell receptor beta chains from one sample sequenced in a study of beta chain features in type 1 diabetes. The antigens of these receptors remain unknown. Reverse transcription of all isolated RNA meant that expressed TCRB transcripts were sequenced. The data were produced by immunoSEQ multiplex PCR, yet TCRdb's version contains in-frame clones alone and is incomplete. The table includes around 260,000 clones, over 20% detected once. Study-wide findings and caveats: Significant though moderate, a shortening of TCRB CDR3s appeared in all four CD4+ subsets of Type 1 diabetes patients.

Sequenced: naive CD4+ T cells from blood. The receptors were gathered from a woman in her thirties or forties with type 1 diabetes.

The V gene is TRBV5-4, the J gene TRBJ2-5; 7 bases are shared with TRBD1. V lost 6 bases and J lost 3; bases outside the gene matches: 8. Germline loops: CDR1 SGHNT, CDR2 YYREEE (reference sequence). This CDR3 is 14 amino acids long. CDR3 protein: CASTSGQAEETQYF. CDR3 coding DNA: TGTGCCAGCACCTCCGGACAGGCCGAAGAGACCCAGTACTTC.

The chain recombines TRBV6-6 with TRBJ1-1, with 9 nucleotides matching TRBD1. The CDR3 runs 13 residues. Germline V gene lookup returns CDR1 MNHNY and CDR2 SVGAGI (reference sequence). J gave up 5 bases and V 5 bases, and 3 bases lay outside the gene matches. CDR3 amino acids: CASSDRGNTEAFF. In DNA, the CDR3 is TGTGCCAGCAGTGACAGGGGGAATACTGAAGCTTTCTTT.

This clone was observed a few times. This sequence joins TRBV7-9 and TRBJ1-1; perhaps TRBD1 as D (6 bases). Germline values: CDR1 SEHNR, CDR2 FQNEAQ (reference sequence). V lost 5 bases, J lost 5 bases, and 15 bases lay in between. There are 14 residues in the CDR3. CDR3 in amino acids: CASSPPGEWTEAFF. The CDR3 bases are TGTGCCAGCAGCCCGCCAGGGGAATGGACTGAAGCTTTCTTT.

This clone was counted a few times. This chain links TRBV15 with TRBJ2-7; a possible D gene is TRBD1 (5 bases). The CDR3 is made up of 15 amino acids. Trimming pared 0 bases from V and 3 bases from J, leaving 12 bases between. CDR1 and CDR2 from the germline V gene are LNHNV and YYDKDF (reference sequence). The DNA of the CDR3 is TGTGCCACCAGCAGAGATCAACAGGATTTCTACGAGCAGTACTTC. It yields the protein CATSRDQQDFYEQYF.

The chain couples TRBV28 to TRBJ2-7, with TRBD2 matching 14 bases. This CDR3 contains 13 residues. The junction had 6 bases not matched to a gene; V was cut back by 11 bases and J by 6 bases. Germline assignment: CDR1 MDHEN and CDR2 SYDVKM. The CDR3 reads CASGTSGSFEQYF. CDR3 coding DNA: TGTGCCTCCGGGACTAGCGGGAGTTTCGAGCAGTACTTC.

The chain recombines TRBV7-8 with TRBJ2-1; TRBD2 might be the D (6 bases). V lost 6 bases and J 6 bases, leaving 15 bases between the germline ends. This CDR3 comprises 14 residues. Germline V gene sequence: CDR1 SGHVS, CDR2 FQNEAQ. The DNA of the CDR3 is TGTGCCAGCAGGCTGAGACTAGACAGCAATGAGCAGTTCTTC. As protein: CASRLRLDSNEQFF.

This clone was detected a few times. V gene TRBV10-3 combines with J gene TRBJ2-1; a weak D match, TRBD2 (7 bases). Germline CDR1 ENHRY, CDR2 SYGVKD. This CDR3 region has 14 residues. Trimming pared 2 bases from V and 7 bases from J, leaving 12 bases between. For the CDR3, the DNA is TGTGCCATCAGTGAGAGGGGGGGCTGGAATGAGCAGTTCTTC. Translated, it gives CAISERGGWNEQFF.

This clone was detected a few times. V usage is TRBV7-2 and J usage is TRBJ1-5; 7 positions match TRBD1. J lost 7 bases, V lost 5 bases, and 5 bases had no gene match. The CDR3 contains 13 residues. Germline loops: CDR1 SGHTA, CDR2 FQGNSA. The CDR3 sequence: CASSRDRGQPQHF. CDR3 coding DNA: TGTGCCAGCAGCCGGGACAGAGGACAGCCCCAGCATTTT.

This clone has just a few counts. The CDR3 reads CASRSDRGRYNEQFF. The CDR3 region has the DNA TGCGCCAGCAGATCCGACAGGGGAAGATACAATGAGCAGTTCTTC. This chain uses TRBV5-1 with TRBJ2-1; 8 bases match TRBD1. V was pared by 5 bases and J by 4 bases, with 8 bases of the junction left unmatched. CDR3 length: 15 amino acids. Germline V gene lookup returns CDR1 SGHRS and CDR2 YFSETQ.

The J gene is TRBJ2-5, the V gene TRBV6-5; TRBD2 is a possible D gene (5 bases). V gave up 6 bases and J gave up 5 bases, with 7 bases separating them. From germline, CDR1 is MNHEY and CDR2 SVGAGI. This CDR3 has 11 amino acids. The CDR3 is CASRRGETQYF. DNA of the CDR3: TGTGCCAGCAGGAGAGGGGAGACCCAGTACTTC.

The V call is TRBV9, the J call TRBJ1-1; 10 bases line up with TRBD1. The CDR3 covers 14 residues. Germline trimming cut 4 bases from V and 1 base from J; bases unmatched to any gene: 1. Germline loops: CDR1 SGDLS, CDR2 YYNGEE. CDR3 in DNA: TGTGCCAGCAGCCGGACAGGGGGGAACACTGAAGCTTTCTTT. It specifies CASSRTGGNTEAFF.

V gene TRBV7-9 combines with J gene TRBJ1-1, with D unresolved. Germline V gene data show CDR1 as SEHNR and CDR2 as FQNEAQ (reference sequence). Trimming pared 0 bases from V and 3 bases from J, leaving 8 bases between. The CDR3 totals 14 residues. The CDR3 here is CASSLALGDTEAFF. The CDR3 DNA follows: TGTGCCAGCAGCTTAGCCCTTGGAGACACTGAAGCTTTCTTT.

For the CDR3, the DNA is TGTGCCGGGGGGAGACAGGGTGGTGGAAACACCATATATTTT. This translates into CAGGRQGGGNTIYF. This sequence joins TRBV30 and TRBJ1-3, with 7 bases fitting TRBD1. Germline V gene data show CDR1 as GTSNPN and CDR2 as SVGIG (reference sequence). The CDR3 covers 14 residues. Trimming cost V 8 bases and J 3 bases; bases outside gene matches: 10.

This clone was counted a few times. The V and J genes are TRBV6-5 and TRBJ2-1; D unresolved. Trimming took 6 bases from V and 5 from J, leaving 8 bases between them. The CDR3 runs 12 residues. CDR1 is MNHEY and CDR2 is SVGAGI in the germline V gene. CDR3 in amino acids: CASSLRNNEQFF. DNA of the CDR3: TGTGCCAGCAGCCTGCGTAACAATGAGCAGTTCTTC.

The rearrangement uses TRBV29-1 and TRBJ1-5, with 8 nucleotides matching TRBD1. Germline V gene lookup returns CDR1 SQVTM and CDR2 ANQGSEA. The V and J ends lost 7 bases and 4 bases, in that order; junction bases with no gene match: 9. The CDR3 spans 14 residues. CDR3 bases: TGCAGCGCCGTAACCGGGACAGGAAATCAGCCCCAGCATTTT. Amino acid sequence: CSAVTGTGNQPQHF.